This TCR beta chain was documented in a study of T-cell memory formation after mild COVID-19. General observations from the study: Clonal second-wave expansions that peaked on day 37 had unconfirmed SARS-CoV-2 specificity. Largely, contracting CD4+ clones fell within CM and EM, and contracting CD8+ clones within EMRA. Clones that contracted from day 15 to 85 were balanced CD4/CD8, while later expanders leaned CD4+.

V lost 3 bases and J 5 bases, leaving 1 base between the germline ends. Germline lookup yields CDR1 ENHRY and CDR2 SYGVKD. The CDR3 covers 10 residues. As regards this clonotype: The antigen is unknown.

MiXCR, applied by TCRdb to the 5' RACE reads, yields one record per CDR3 protein. The sample has 400,000 or so distinct CDR3 sequences; roughly 20% are singletons. The receptor comes from an adult woman who had mild COVID-19 (a few samples of this study predate the infection). Cell type and time point are not known. What was sequenced was PBMCs or a T cell subset sorted from them (not recorded which). The chain recombines TRBV10-3 with TRBJ2-5; no definite D call. The CDR3, as DNA: TGTGCCATCAGTGATGAGACCCAGTACTTC. Translated, it gives CAISDETQYF.